A selection of T cell receptor beta chains follows, all from one sample in a study of blood T cell repertoires in COVID-19. Sequenced by immunoSEQ multiplex PCR; TCRdb stores in-frame clones only, minus some. Of around 310,000 clones in the sample, roughly nine tenths were seen once. Specimen: PBMCs or T cells enriched from blood (not recorded which). These receptors all stem from a woman aged 25 to 39 who had recovered from COVID-19. The CDR3 runs from the conserved cysteine through the conserved F or W. Fields, in order: clone size, J gene, D gene, V gene, CDR3 protein, CDR3 DNA. A D gene is named only where the DNA matches it firmly. The size entry is marked missing in some rows and otherwise reads once, few, many or a size class.

clone_size: .; j_call: TRBJ2-7; d_call: TRBD2; v_call: TRBV14; cdr3_aa: CASSQVGVAGGPYEQYF; cdr3_nt: TGTGCCAGCAGCCAAGTCGGTGTAGCGGGAGGCCCCTACGAGCAGTACTTC
clone_size: .; j_call: TRBJ1-6; d_call: TRBD1; v_call: TRBV6-6; cdr3_aa: CASSLQGALRGADSPLHF; cdr3_nt: TGTGCCAGCAGTCTCCAGGGGGCGCTGAGGGGAGCGGATTCACCCCTCCACTTT
clone_size: .; j_call: TRBJ2-7; d_call: .; v_call: TRBV21-1; cdr3_aa: CASSPLGQGAYEQYF; cdr3_nt: TGTGCCAGCAGCCCCCTGGGACAGGGGGCCTACGAGCAGTACTTC
clone_size: .; j_call: TRBJ2-1; d_call: .; v_call: TRBV5-1; cdr3_aa: CASSLDRTGYNEQFF; cdr3_nt: TGCGCCAGCAGCTTGGACCGCACCGGGTACAATGAGCAGTTCTTC
clone_size: .; j_call: TRBJ2-1; d_call: TRBD2; v_call: TRBV19; cdr3_aa: CASSMVTSLFIEQFF; cdr3_nt: TGTGCCAGTAGTATGGTGACTAGCCTCTTCATTGAGCAGTTCTTC
clone_size: .; j_call: TRBJ1-1; d_call: .; v_call: TRBV5-1; cdr3_aa: CASSLRVQGLNTEAFF; cdr3_nt: TGCGCCAGCAGCTTGAGGGTGCAGGGCTTGAACACTGAAGCTTTCTTT
clone_size: few; j_call: TRBJ1-2; d_call: TRBD1; v_call: TRBV7-2; cdr3_aa: CASSEDRGRYGYTF; cdr3_nt: TGTGCCAGCAGCGAGGACAGGGGGCGCTATGGCTACACCTTC
clone_size: .; j_call: TRBJ2-3; d_call: TRBD2; v_call: TRBV5-1; cdr3_aa: CASSDEAGNTDTQYF; cdr3_nt: TGCGCCAGCAGTGACGAAGCGGGAAACACAGATACGCAGTATTTT
clone_size: once; j_call: TRBJ1-1; d_call: .; v_call: TRBV6-2/TRBV6-3; cdr3_aa: CASSYVESEAFF; cdr3_nt: TGTGCCAGCAGTTATGTTGAGAGTGAAGCTTTCTTT
clone_size: .; j_call: TRBJ2-7; d_call: TRBD2; v_call: TRBV7-2; cdr3_aa: CASSLARGVREQYF; cdr3_nt: TGTGCCAGCAGCTTAGCGCGGGGGGTACGCGAGCAGTACTTC
clone_size: .; j_call: TRBJ1-1; d_call: .; v_call: TRBV10-2; cdr3_aa: CASSDNRETEAFF; cdr3_nt: TGCGCCAGCAGTGATAACAGGGAGACTGAAGCTTTCTTT
clone_size: .; j_call: TRBJ2-7; d_call: .; v_call: TRBV13; cdr3_aa: CASSLGRVREQYF; cdr3_nt: TGTGCCAGCAGCTTAGGCCGGGTGCGGGAGCAGTACTTC
clone_size: .; j_call: TRBJ2-3; d_call: .; v_call: TRBV4-2; cdr3_aa: CASSDTRDTQYF; cdr3_nt: TGTGCCAGCAGCGACACTAGAGATACGCAGTATTTT
clone_size: .; j_call: TRBJ1-2; d_call: TRBD1; v_call: TRBV3-1/TRBV3-2; cdr3_aa: CASSHRGALYGYTF; cdr3_nt: TGTGCCAGCAGCCACAGGGGGGCCCTCTATGGCTACACCTTC
clone_size: .; j_call: TRBJ2-1; d_call: TRBD1; v_call: TRBV18; cdr3_aa: CASSPFTTGSNDEQFF; cdr3_nt: TGTGCCAGCTCACCATTCACGACAGGGTCGAACGATGAGCAGTTCTTC
clone_size: .; j_call: TRBJ2-7; d_call: TRBD1; v_call: TRBV11-2; cdr3_aa: CASSLQGASAYEQYF; cdr3_nt: TGTGCCAGCAGCCTACAGGGGGCAAGTGCCTACGAGCAGTACTTC
clone_size: .; j_call: TRBJ2-3; d_call: TRBD2; v_call: TRBV6-5; cdr3_aa: CASTRTSSSSTQYF; cdr3_nt: TGTGCCAGCACCAGGACTAGTTCTTCTAGTACGCAGTATTTT
clone_size: .; j_call: TRBJ2-2; d_call: .; v_call: TRBV27; cdr3_aa: CASSIATDTGELFF; cdr3_nt: TGTGCCAGCAGTATTGCGACAGACACCGGGGAGCTGTTTTTT
clone_size: .; j_call: TRBJ2-1; d_call: .; v_call: TRBV5-1; cdr3_aa: CASSLGLVRPSEQFF; cdr3_nt: TGCGCCAGCAGCTTGGGACTAGTTCGTCCAAGTGAGCAGTTCTTC
clone_size: .; j_call: TRBJ2-2; d_call: .; v_call: TRBV14; cdr3_aa: CASSQPRRPNTGELFF; cdr3_nt: TGTGCCAGCAGTCAACCCCGGCGGCCGAACACCGGGGAGCTGTTTTTT
clone_size: .; j_call: TRBJ2-3; d_call: TRBD2; v_call: TRBV19; cdr3_aa: CASSTRTSVGGTDTQYF; cdr3_nt: TGTGCCAGTAGTACGCGGACTAGCGTTGGGGGCACAGATACGCAGTATTTT
clone_size: .; j_call: TRBJ2-7; d_call: TRBD2; v_call: TRBV29-1; cdr3_aa: CSVRTSGTYEQYF; cdr3_nt: TGCAGCGTTCGGACTAGCGGAACCTACGAGCAGTACTTC
clone_size: .; j_call: TRBJ2-3; d_call: TRBD2; v_call: TRBV7-9; cdr3_aa: CASSHSGRATDTQYF; cdr3_nt: TGTGCCAGCAGCCATAGCGGGAGGGCGACAGATACGCAGTATTTT
clone_size: .; j_call: TRBJ2-1; d_call: .; v_call: TRBV9; cdr3_aa: CASSVGVLLGYNEQFF; cdr3_nt: TGTGCCAGCAGCGTAGGGGTTCTCCTCGGGTACAATGAGCAGTTCTTC
clone_size: .; j_call: TRBJ2-3; d_call: .; v_call: TRBV11-3; cdr3_aa: CASSRGQANTDTQYF; cdr3_nt: TGTGCCAGCAGCCGGGGTCAGGCCAACACAGATACGCAGTATTTT
clone_size: .; j_call: TRBJ1-6; d_call: .; v_call: TRBV11-2; cdr3_aa: CASSLDGDITDNSPLHF; cdr3_nt: TGTGCCAGCAGCTTAGATGGGGACATTACTGATAATTCACCCCTCCACTTT
clone_size: once; j_call: TRBJ2-1; d_call: TRBD2; v_call: TRBV4-3; cdr3_aa: CASSQDWSSGNYNEQFF; cdr3_nt: TGCGCCAGCAGCCAAGATTGGTCTAGCGGTAACTACAATGAGCAGTTCTTC
clone_size: .; j_call: TRBJ2-3; d_call: TRBD2; v_call: TRBV5-1; cdr3_aa: CASSLWTSGRRTDTQYF; cdr3_nt: TGCGCCAGCAGCCTCTGGACTAGCGGGAGACGCACAGATACGCAGTATTTT
clone_size: .; j_call: TRBJ1-1; d_call: TRBD1; v_call: TRBV19; cdr3_aa: CAIRQGGSADTEAFF; cdr3_nt: TGTGCCATCAGACAGGGGGGATCCGCGGACACTGAAGCTTTCTTT
clone_size: .; j_call: TRBJ2-1; d_call: TRBD2; v_call: TRBV4-2; cdr3_aa: CASSHTSESSYNEQFF; cdr3_nt: TGTGCCAGCAGCCACACTAGCGAGAGTTCCTACAATGAGCAGTTCTTC
clone_size: .; j_call: TRBJ2-1; d_call: TRBD1; v_call: TRBV28; cdr3_aa: CASSSPARGQNEQFF; cdr3_nt: TGTGCCAGCAGTTCCCCGGCTAGGGGGCAAAATGAGCAGTTCTTC
clone_size: .; j_call: TRBJ1-4; d_call: TRBD1; v_call: TRBV5-5; cdr3_aa: CASSSLLGTGHEKLFF; cdr3_nt: TGTGCCAGCAGCTCGCTTCTCGGGACAGGGCATGAAAAACTGTTTTTT
clone_size: .; j_call: TRBJ2-5; d_call: .; v_call: TRBV5-1; cdr3_aa: CASSLGAGYRETQYF; cdr3_nt: TGCGCCAGCAGCTTGGGGGCAGGGTATAGGGAGACCCAGTACTTC
clone_size: few; j_call: TRBJ2-1; d_call: .; v_call: TRBV7-9; cdr3_aa: CASSITYEQFF; cdr3_nt: TGTGCCAGCAGCATTACTTATGAGCAGTTCTTC
clone_size: once; j_call: TRBJ2-7; d_call: .; v_call: TRBV19; cdr3_aa: CASSIVGSNYEQYF; cdr3_nt: TGTGCCAGTAGTATAGTGGGCAGCAACTACGAGCAGTACTTC
clone_size: .; j_call: TRBJ2-3; d_call: .; v_call: TRBV20-1; cdr3_aa: CSASRSGTDTQYF; cdr3_nt: TGCAGTGCTAGTCGTAGCGGCACAGATACGCAGTATTTT
clone_size: once; j_call: TRBJ2-5; d_call: .; v_call: TRBV3-1/TRBV3-2; cdr3_aa: CASSQSTAIETQYF; cdr3_nt: TGTGCCAGCAGCCAAAGTACAGCCATAGAGACCCAGTACTTC
clone_size: .; j_call: TRBJ1-5; d_call: TRBD1; v_call: TRBV28; cdr3_aa: CASSSRQGVQPQHF; cdr3_nt: TGTGCCAGCAGTTCTCGACAGGGGGTTCAGCCCCAGCATTTT
clone_size: few; j_call: TRBJ1-3; d_call: .; v_call: TRBV28; cdr3_aa: CASSLAGLGNTIYF; cdr3_nt: TGTGCCAGCAGTTTAGCAGGGCTTGGAAACACCATATATTTT
clone_size: .; j_call: TRBJ2-7; d_call: TRBD2; v_call: TRBV5-1; cdr3_aa: CASSLLAGVTYEQYF; cdr3_nt: TGCGCCAGCAGCTTGCTAGCGGGGGTAACCTACGAGCAGTACTTC
clone_size: few; j_call: TRBJ1-2; d_call: .; v_call: TRBV28; cdr3_aa: CASSFFWADSNYGYTF; cdr3_nt: TGTGCCAGCAGTTTTTTTTGGGCCGATTCAAACTATGGCTACACCTTC
clone_size: .; j_call: TRBJ1-4; d_call: TRBD1; v_call: TRBV5-1; cdr3_aa: CASSLGYRTGGNEKLFF; cdr3_nt: TGCGCCAGCAGCTTGGGGTACCGGACAGGAGGGAATGAAAAACTGTTTTTT
clone_size: .; j_call: TRBJ2-3; d_call: TRBD2; v_call: TRBV29-1; cdr3_aa: CSLLAGGIDTQYF; cdr3_nt: TGCAGCCTTTTAGCGGGAGGAATAGATACGCAGTATTTT
clone_size: .; j_call: TRBJ2-7; d_call: .; v_call: TRBV28; cdr3_aa: CASRLTGTTYEQYF; cdr3_nt: TGTGCCAGCAGGTTGACCGGGACAACCTACGAGCAGTACTTC
clone_size: .; j_call: TRBJ2-2; d_call: .; v_call: TRBV12-3/TRBV12-4; cdr3_aa: CASSSIGEVALFF; cdr3_nt: TGTGCCAGCAGTTCGATAGGGGAAGTGGCGCTGTTTTTT
clone_size: once; j_call: TRBJ2-7; d_call: TRBD1; v_call: TRBV5-1; cdr3_aa: CASSLFATGGYEQYF; cdr3_nt: TGCGCCAGCAGCTTGTTTGCGACAGGGGGTTACGAGCAGTACTTC
clone_size: few; j_call: TRBJ2-5; d_call: TRBD2; v_call: TRBV7-2; cdr3_aa: CASSFAVTSGTGKTQYF; cdr3_nt: TGTGCCAGCAGCTTTGCTGTGACTAGCGGGACAGGCAAGACCCAGTACTTC
clone_size: once; j_call: TRBJ1-5; d_call: TRBD1; v_call: TRBV18; cdr3_aa: CASSPATDRAQHF; cdr3_nt: TGTGCCAGCTCACCCGCCACGGACAGGGCCCAGCATTTT
clone_size: .; j_call: TRBJ1-1; d_call: .; v_call: TRBV30; cdr3_aa: CAWILFGPGKTPDPNTEAFF; cdr3_nt: TGTGCCTGGATATTATTCGGTCCGGGAAAAACACCGGACCCGAACACTGAAGCTTTCTTT
clone_size: .; j_call: TRBJ2-3; d_call: .; v_call: TRBV6-4; cdr3_aa: CASSDGAAPTDTQYF; cdr3_nt: TGTGCCAGCAGTGACGGGGCAGCTCCCACAGATACGCAGTATTTT
clone_size: .; j_call: TRBJ2-2; d_call: TRBD1; v_call: TRBV18; cdr3_aa: CASSLRQGVIPGELFF; cdr3_nt: TGTGCCAGCTCACTTCGACAGGGGGTTATACCCGGGGAGCTGTTTTTT
clone_size: .; j_call: TRBJ1-2; d_call: .; v_call: TRBV18; cdr3_aa: CASSLNPQGGYTF; cdr3_nt: TGTGCCAGCTCCCTAAACCCTCAGGGTGGCTACACCTTC
clone_size: .; j_call: TRBJ1-5; d_call: .; v_call: TRBV6-5; cdr3_aa: CASSPTGYSNQPQHF; cdr3_nt: TGTGCCAGCAGCCCAACAGGGTATAGCAATCAGCCCCAGCATTTT
clone_size: .; j_call: TRBJ2-3; d_call: .; v_call: TRBV5-1; cdr3_aa: CASSLAPGNTDTQYF; cdr3_nt: TGCGCCAGCAGCTTGGCGCCGGGGAACACAGATACGCAGTATTTT
clone_size: once; j_call: TRBJ2-5; d_call: .; v_call: TRBV21-1; cdr3_aa: CASSKDPGTMETQYF; cdr3_nt: TGTGCCAGCAGCAAAGATCCCGGGACTATGGAGACCCAGTACTTC
clone_size: .; j_call: TRBJ2-1; d_call: .; v_call: TRBV5-5; cdr3_aa: CASSSLTRGVYNEQFF; cdr3_nt: TGTGCCAGCAGCTCGTTAACTAGAGGAGTCTACAATGAGCAGTTCTTC
clone_size: .; j_call: TRBJ1-2; d_call: .; v_call: TRBV19; cdr3_aa: CASSTYRTGINVYGYTF; cdr3_nt: TGTGCCAGTAGTACCTATAGGACGGGGATCAACGTCTATGGCTACACCTTC
clone_size: once; j_call: TRBJ2-7; d_call: .; v_call: TRBV29-1; cdr3_aa: CSVARLPVYEQYF; cdr3_nt: TGCAGCGTTGCAAGACTGCCCGTCTACGAGCAGTACTTC
clone_size: .; j_call: TRBJ2-7; d_call: TRBD1; v_call: TRBV7-9; cdr3_aa: CASSSRTGTSYEQYF; cdr3_nt: TGTGCCAGCAGCTCCCGGACAGGGACATCCTACGAGCAGTACTTC
clone_size: .; j_call: TRBJ1-2; d_call: .; v_call: TRBV10-3; cdr3_aa: CAISGTNYGYTF; cdr3_nt: TGTGCCATCAGTGGGACAAACTATGGCTACACCTTC